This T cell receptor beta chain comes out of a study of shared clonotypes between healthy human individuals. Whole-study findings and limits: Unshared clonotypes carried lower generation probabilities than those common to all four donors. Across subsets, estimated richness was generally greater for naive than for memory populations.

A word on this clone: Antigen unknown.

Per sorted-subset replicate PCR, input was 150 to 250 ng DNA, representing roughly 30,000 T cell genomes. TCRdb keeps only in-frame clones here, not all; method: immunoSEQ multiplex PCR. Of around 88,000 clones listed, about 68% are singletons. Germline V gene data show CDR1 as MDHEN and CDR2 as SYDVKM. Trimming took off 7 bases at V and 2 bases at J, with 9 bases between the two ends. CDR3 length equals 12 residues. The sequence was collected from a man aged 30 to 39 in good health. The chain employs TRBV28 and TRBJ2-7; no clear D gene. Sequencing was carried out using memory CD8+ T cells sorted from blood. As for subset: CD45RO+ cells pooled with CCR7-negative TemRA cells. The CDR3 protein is CASTGQTYEQYF. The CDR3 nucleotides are TGTGCCAGCACCGGGCAGACCTACGAGCAGTACTTC.